The text below deals with one T cell receptor (beta chain). Its target is unknown. This entry belongs to a study of OX40 agonist ivuxolimab in advanced cancers. Turning to the study itself: A history of anti-PD-1, anti-PD-L1 or anti-CTLA-4 therapy was acceptable, and approximately 40% had some. Three individuals attained partial responses, comprising one hepatocellular carcinoma case and two cutaneous melanoma cases. General study results and limits: Nonresponders included some who also had low normalized T-cell clonal expansion. CD8+ T cells averaged more expanded clones than CD4+.

CDR3 length: 13 residues. The germline V gene encodes CDR1 GTSNPN and CDR2 SVGIG (reference sequence). With 8 bases removed from V and 1 base from J, the gap between germline ends came to 14 bases. Repertoires were generated with immunoSEQ multiplex PCR, while TCRdb's copy carries only in-frame clones and drops some. The sample has 60,000 to 75,000 clones; around 90% are singletons. The genes are TRBV30 and TRBJ2-5; either TRBD1 or TRBD2 may supply D (5 bases each). The sample here was CD4+ or CD8+ T cells sorted from blood, taken in a trial of the OX40 agonist ivuxolimab. The receptor was derived from an adult with an advanced solid tumor such as melanoma, head and neck, liver or kidney cancer. CDR3 sequence: CAGTDGGQETQYF. As DNA, the CDR3 is TGTGCCGGGACCGATGGGGGCCAAGAGACCCAGTACTTC.